These 5 T cell receptor beta chains came from one sample sequenced in a study of human T cells and chemical hapten exposure. The sample's time point: patch test 1, 2 weeks after DPC sensitization. Indicated treatment: therapeutic diphenylcyclopropenone sensitization with weekly scalp DPC. TCRdb fed the RACE reads into MiXCR, producing one record per CDR3 protein. This table holds some 380,000 distinct CDR3 sequences, about 4.8% found once. Sequenced here: whole blood, sampled in connection with sensitization to the hapten diphenylcyclopropenone (DPC). Source of these receptors: a woman in her forties or fifties with alopecia areata. Some clones in this sample may be carry-over from other donors' samples.

This chain connects TRBV29-1 to TRBJ1-1; the match to TRBD1 covers 8 bases. CDR1 and CDR2 from the germline V gene are SQVTM and ANQGSEA. Germline trimming cut 5 bases from V and 2 bases from J; bases unmatched to any gene: 4. The CDR3 runs to 13 residues. The CDR3 DNA sequence: TGCAGCGTTCAAACAGGGGGTAACACTGAAGCTTTCTTT. As protein: CSVQTGGNTEAFF.

This clonotype was seen ten or more times. The chain is built from TRBV4-2 and TRBJ1-2; a possible D gene is TRBD1 (5 bases). The CDR3 covers 14 residues. Germline CDR1 is LGHNA and CDR2 is YNFKEQ. V lost 5 bases and J 8 bases, leaving 18 bases between the germline ends. CDR3 DNA: TGTGCCAGCAGCAGATTATTGGCAGGGAAAGGCTACACCTTC. The encoded protein is CASSRLLAGKGYTF.

Ten or more counts support this clonotype. The chain couples TRBV3-1 to TRBJ1-4, with D tentatively TRBD1 (5 bases). V gave up 0 bases and J gave up 5 bases, with 10 bases separating them. CDR3 length equals 15 residues. Germline CDR1 reads LGHDT; CDR2 reads YNNKEL (reference sequence). CDR3 nucleotide sequence: TGTGCCAGCAGCCAAGAGGGACGGATGAATGAAAAACTGTTTTTT. Translating gives CASSQEGRMNEKLFF. Full variable domain (remainder filled in from reference TRBV3-1 and TRBJ1-4): DTAVSQTPKYLVTQMGNDKSIKCEQNLGHDTMYWYKQDSKKFLKIMFSYNNKELIINETVPNRFSPKSPDKAHLNLHINSLELGDSAVYFCASSQEGRMNEKLFFGSGTQLSVL.

Ten or more counts support this clonotype. This chain connects TRBV7-2 to TRBJ1-2, with TRBD1 as a possible D gene (5 bases). Germline V gene sequence: CDR1 SGHTA, CDR2 FQGNSA. Deletions cut 5 bases from V and 4 bases from J, with 14 bases between. This CDR3 spans 14 amino acids. The CDR3 DNA is TGTGCCAGCAGCAGAGACGGGGCCTCCTATGGCTACACCTTC. This gives the protein CASSRDGASYGYTF.

This chain connects TRBV6-2 or TRBV6-3 to TRBJ2-7; 7 nucleotides align to TRBD1. The V gene end was trimmed by 8 bases and the J gene end by 3 bases; junction bases not matched to a gene: 10. Germline CDR1 and CDR2: MNHEY and SVGEGT. The length of the CDR3 is 14 residues. The CDR3 nucleotides read TGTGCCAGCTATAGACCGGGACAGAGCTACGAGCAGTACTTC. The encoded protein is CASYRPGQSYEQYF.